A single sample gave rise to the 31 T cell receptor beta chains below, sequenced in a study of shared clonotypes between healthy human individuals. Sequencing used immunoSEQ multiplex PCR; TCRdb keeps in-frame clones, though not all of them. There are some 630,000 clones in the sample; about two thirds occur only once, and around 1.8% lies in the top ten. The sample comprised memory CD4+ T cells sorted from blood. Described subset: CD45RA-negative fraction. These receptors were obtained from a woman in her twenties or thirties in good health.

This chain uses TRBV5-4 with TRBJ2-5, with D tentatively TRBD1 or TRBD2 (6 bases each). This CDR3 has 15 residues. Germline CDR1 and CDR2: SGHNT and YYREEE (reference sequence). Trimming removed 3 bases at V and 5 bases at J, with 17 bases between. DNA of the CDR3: TGTGCCAGCAGCTACGGGGGCAGGGCGAGGGAGACCCAGTACTTC. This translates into CASSYGGRARETQYF.

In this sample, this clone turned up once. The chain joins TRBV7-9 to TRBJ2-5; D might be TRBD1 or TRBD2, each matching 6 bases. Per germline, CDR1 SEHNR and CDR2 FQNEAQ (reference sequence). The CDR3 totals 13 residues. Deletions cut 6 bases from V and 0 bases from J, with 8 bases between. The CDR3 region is CASSGGHQETQYF. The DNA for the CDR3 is TGTGCCAGCAGTGGGGGGCACCAAGAGACCCAGTACTTC.

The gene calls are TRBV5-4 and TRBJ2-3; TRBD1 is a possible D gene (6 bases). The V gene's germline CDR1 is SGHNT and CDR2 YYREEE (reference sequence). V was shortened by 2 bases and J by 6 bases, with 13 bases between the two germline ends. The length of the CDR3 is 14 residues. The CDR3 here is CASSFGGAEDTQYF. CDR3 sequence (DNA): TGTGCCAGCAGCTTTGGGGGCGCTGAGGATACGCAGTATTTT.

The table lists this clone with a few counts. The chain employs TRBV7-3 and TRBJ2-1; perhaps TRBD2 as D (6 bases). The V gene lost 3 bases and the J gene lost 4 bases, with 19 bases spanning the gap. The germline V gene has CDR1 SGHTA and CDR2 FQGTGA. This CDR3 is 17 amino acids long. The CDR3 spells CASSLDSGVGGYNEQFF. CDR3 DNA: TGTGCCAGCAGCTTGGATTCGGGAGTAGGTGGGTACAATGAGCAGTTCTTC.

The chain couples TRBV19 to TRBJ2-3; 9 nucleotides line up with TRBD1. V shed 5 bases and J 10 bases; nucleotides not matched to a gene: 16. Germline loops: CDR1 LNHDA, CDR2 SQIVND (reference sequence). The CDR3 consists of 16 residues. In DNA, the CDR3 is TGTGCCAGTAGTCCGGGACAGGGCATCGATGGGCGGTCGCAGTATTTT. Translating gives CASSPGQGIDGRSQYF.

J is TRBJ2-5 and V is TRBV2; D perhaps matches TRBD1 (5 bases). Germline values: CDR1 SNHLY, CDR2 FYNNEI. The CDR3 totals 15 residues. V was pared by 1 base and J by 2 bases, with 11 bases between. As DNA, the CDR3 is TGTGCCAGCAGTGAAGTCAGGGTCTTTCAAGAGACCCAGTACTTC. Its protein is CASSEVRVFQETQYF.

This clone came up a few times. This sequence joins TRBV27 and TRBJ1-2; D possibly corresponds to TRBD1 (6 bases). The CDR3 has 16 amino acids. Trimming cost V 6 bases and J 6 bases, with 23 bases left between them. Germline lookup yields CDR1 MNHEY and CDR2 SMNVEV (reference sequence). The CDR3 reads CASRAPSTSRGDGYTF. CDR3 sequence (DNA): TGTGCCAGCAGAGCCCCCTCGACAAGTAGGGGGGATGGCTACACCTTC.

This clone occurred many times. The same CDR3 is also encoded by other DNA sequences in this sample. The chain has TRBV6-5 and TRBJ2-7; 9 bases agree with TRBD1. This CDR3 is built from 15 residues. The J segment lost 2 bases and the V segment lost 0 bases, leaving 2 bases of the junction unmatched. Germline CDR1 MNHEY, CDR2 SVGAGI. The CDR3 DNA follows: TGTGCCAGCAGTTACTCGGGGACAGGGCCCTACGAGCAGTACTTC. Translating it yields CASSYSGTGPYEQYF.

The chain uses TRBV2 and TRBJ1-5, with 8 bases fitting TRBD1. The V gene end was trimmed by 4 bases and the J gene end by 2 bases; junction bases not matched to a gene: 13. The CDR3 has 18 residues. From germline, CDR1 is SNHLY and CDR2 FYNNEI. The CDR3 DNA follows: TGTGCCAGCAGTGGTGGGACAGGAGTTGATTTTGGCAATCAGCCCCAGCATTTT. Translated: CASSGGTGVDFGNQPQHF.

The CDR3 region is CASTPPHFTGELFF. In nucleotides, the CDR3 is TGTGCCAGCACCCCTCCCCATTTCACCGGGGAGCTGTTTTTT. The chain is built from TRBV28 and TRBJ2-2; D remains unclear. The length of the CDR3 is 14 residues. V was trimmed by 7 bases and J by 4 bases, leaving 13 bases between them. The germline CDR1 and CDR2 sequences are MDHEN and SYDVKM.

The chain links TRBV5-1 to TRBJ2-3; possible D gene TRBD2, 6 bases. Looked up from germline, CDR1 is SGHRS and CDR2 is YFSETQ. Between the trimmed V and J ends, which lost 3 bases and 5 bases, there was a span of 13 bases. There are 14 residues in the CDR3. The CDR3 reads CASSSGLKEDTQYF. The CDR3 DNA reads TGCGCCAGCAGCTCCGGACTAAAGGAAGATACGCAGTATTTT.

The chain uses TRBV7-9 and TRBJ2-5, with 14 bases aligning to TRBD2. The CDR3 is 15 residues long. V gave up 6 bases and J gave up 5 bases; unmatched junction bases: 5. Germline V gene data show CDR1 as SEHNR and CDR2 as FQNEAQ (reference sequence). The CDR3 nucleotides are TGTGCCAGCAGGAGCGGACTAGCGGGAGGTGAGACCCAGTACTTC. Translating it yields CASRSGLAGGETQYF.

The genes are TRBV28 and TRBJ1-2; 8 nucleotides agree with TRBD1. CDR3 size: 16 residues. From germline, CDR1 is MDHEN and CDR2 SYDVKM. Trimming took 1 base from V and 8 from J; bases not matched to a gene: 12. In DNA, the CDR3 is TGTGCCAGCAGTTTATATGGGACAGGTAGTTTGAAGGGCTACACCTTC. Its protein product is CASSLYGTGSLKGYTF.

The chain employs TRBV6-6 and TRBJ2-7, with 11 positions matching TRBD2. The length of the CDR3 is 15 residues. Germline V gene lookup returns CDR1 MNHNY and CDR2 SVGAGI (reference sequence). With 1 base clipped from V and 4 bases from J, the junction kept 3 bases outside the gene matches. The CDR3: CASSYFSGREYEQYF. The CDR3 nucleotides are TGTGCCAGCAGTTACTTTAGCGGGAGGGAGTACGAGCAGTACTTC.

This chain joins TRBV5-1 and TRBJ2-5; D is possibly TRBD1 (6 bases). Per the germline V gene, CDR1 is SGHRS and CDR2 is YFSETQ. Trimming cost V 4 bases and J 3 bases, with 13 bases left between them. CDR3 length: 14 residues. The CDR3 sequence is CASSKNQGKETQYF. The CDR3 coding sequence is TGCGCCAGCAGCAAGAATCAGGGGAAAGAGACCCAGTACTTC.

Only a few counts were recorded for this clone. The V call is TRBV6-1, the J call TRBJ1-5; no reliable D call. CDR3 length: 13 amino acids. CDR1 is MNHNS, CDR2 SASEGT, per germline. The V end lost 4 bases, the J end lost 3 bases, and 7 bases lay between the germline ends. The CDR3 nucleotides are TGTGCCAGCAGTGGAGTAGACAATCAGCCCCAGCATTTT. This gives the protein CASSGVDNQPQHF.

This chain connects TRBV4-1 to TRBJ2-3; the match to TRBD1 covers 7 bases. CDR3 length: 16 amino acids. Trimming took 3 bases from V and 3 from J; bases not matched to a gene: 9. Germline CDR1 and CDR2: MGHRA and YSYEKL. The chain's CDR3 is CASSQLQGVLTDTQYF. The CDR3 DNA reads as TGCGCCAGCAGCCAGCTGCAGGGGGTTTTAACAGATACGCAGTATTTT.

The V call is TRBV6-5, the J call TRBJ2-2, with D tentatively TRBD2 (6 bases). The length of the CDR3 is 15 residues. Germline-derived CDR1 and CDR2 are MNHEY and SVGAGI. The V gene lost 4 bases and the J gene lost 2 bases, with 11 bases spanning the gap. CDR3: CASSSDSGNTGELFF. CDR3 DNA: TGTGCCAGCAGTTCTGATAGCGGAAACACCGGGGAGCTGTTTTTT.

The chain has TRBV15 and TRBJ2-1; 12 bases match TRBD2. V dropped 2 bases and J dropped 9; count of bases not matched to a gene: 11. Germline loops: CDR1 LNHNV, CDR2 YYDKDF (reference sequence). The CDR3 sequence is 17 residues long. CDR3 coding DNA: TGTGCCACCAGCAGAAGGAAAGCTAGCGGGAGGGCAGGTGAGCAGTTCTTC. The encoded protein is CATSRRKASGRAGEQFF.

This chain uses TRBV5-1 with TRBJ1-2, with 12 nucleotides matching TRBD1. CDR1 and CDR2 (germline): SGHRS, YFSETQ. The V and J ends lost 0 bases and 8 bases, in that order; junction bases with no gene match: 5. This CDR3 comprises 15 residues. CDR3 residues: CASSLGPGQGAGYTF. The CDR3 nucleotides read TGCGCCAGCAGCTTGGGGCCGGGACAGGGGGCCGGCTACACCTTC.

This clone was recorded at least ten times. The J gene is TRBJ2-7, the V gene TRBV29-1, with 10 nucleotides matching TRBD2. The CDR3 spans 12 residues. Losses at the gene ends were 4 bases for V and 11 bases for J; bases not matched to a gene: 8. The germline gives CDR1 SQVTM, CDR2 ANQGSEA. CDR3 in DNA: TGCAGCGTTGGCGCTAGCGGGAGAGTGGAGTACTTC. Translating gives CSVGASGRVEYF.

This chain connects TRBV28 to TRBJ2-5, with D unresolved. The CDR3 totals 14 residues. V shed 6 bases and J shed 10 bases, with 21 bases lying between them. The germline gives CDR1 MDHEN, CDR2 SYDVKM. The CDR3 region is CASRVVWGSTDQYF. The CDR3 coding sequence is TGTGCCAGCAGAGTCGTGTGGGGTTCCACGGACCAGTACTTC.

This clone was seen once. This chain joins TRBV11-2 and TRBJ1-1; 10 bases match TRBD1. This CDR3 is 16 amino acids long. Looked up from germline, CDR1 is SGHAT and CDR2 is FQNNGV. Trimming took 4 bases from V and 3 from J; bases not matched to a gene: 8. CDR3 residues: CASSWDRGKSDTEAFF. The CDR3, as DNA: TGTGCCAGCAGCTGGGACAGGGGTAAATCGGACACTGAAGCTTTCTTT.

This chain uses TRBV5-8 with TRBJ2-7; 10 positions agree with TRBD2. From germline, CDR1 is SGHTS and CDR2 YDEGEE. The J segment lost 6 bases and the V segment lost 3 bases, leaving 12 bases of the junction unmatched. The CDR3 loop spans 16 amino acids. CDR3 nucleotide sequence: TGTGCCAGCAGCTCTCATAGCGGGAGGTCGCGTGGCGAGCAGTACTTC. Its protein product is CASSSHSGRSRGEQYF.

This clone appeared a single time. CDR3 protein: CAISDPGLNYGYTF. CDR3 nucleotides: TGTGCCATCAGTGACCCAGGACTTAACTATGGCTACACCTTC. This chain links TRBV10-3 with TRBJ1-2; D is undetermined. CDR1 is ENHRY, CDR2 SYGVKD, per germline. The CDR3 loop spans 14 amino acids. Trimming pared 3 bases from V and 1 base from J, leaving 9 bases between.

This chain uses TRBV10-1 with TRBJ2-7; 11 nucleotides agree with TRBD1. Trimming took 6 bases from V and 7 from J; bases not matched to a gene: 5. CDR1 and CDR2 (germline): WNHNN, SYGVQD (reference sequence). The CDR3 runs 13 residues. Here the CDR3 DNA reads TGCGCCAGCAGCCCTGGGACAGGGGGGGAGCAGTACTTC. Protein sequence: CASSPGTGGEQYF.

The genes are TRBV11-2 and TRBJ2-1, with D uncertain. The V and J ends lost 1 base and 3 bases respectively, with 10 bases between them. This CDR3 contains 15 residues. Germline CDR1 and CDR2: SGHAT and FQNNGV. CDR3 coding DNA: TGTGCCAGCAGCTTAGGAGGAAGCGTCTACAATGAGCAGTTCTTC. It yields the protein CASSLGGSVYNEQFF. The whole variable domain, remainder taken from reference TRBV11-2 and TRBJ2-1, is EAGVAQSPRYKIIEKRQSVAFWCNPISGHATLYWYQQILGQGPKLLIQFQNNGVVDDSQLPKDRFSAERLKGVDSTLKIQPAKLEDSAVYLCASSLGGSVYNEQFFGPGTRLTVL.

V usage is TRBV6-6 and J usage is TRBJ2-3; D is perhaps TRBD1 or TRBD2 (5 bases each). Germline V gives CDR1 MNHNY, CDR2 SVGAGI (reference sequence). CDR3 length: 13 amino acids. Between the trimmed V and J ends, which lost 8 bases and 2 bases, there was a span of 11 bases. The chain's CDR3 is CASEGTFTDTQYF. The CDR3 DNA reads TGTGCCAGCGAAGGGACCTTCACAGATACGCAGTATTTT.

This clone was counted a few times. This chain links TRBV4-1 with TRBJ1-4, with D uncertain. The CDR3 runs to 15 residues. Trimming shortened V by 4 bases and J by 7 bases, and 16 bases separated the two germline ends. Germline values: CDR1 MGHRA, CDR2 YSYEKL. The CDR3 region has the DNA TGCGCCAGCAGCCCGAGCGCACGGGAATTTGAAAAACTGTTTTTT. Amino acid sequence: CASSPSAREFEKLFF.

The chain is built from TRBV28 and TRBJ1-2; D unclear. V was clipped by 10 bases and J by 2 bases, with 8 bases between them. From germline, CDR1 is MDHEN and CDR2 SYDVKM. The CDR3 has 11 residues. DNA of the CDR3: TGTGCCACTCTTGGGAACTATGGCTACACCTTC. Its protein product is CATLGNYGYTF.

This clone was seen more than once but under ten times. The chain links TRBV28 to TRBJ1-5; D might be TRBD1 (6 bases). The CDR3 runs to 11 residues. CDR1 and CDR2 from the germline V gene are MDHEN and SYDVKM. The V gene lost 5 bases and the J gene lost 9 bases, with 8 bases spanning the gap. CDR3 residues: CASSGGRPQHF. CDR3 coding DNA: TGTGCCAGCAGTGGGGGCCGGCCCCAGCATTTT.